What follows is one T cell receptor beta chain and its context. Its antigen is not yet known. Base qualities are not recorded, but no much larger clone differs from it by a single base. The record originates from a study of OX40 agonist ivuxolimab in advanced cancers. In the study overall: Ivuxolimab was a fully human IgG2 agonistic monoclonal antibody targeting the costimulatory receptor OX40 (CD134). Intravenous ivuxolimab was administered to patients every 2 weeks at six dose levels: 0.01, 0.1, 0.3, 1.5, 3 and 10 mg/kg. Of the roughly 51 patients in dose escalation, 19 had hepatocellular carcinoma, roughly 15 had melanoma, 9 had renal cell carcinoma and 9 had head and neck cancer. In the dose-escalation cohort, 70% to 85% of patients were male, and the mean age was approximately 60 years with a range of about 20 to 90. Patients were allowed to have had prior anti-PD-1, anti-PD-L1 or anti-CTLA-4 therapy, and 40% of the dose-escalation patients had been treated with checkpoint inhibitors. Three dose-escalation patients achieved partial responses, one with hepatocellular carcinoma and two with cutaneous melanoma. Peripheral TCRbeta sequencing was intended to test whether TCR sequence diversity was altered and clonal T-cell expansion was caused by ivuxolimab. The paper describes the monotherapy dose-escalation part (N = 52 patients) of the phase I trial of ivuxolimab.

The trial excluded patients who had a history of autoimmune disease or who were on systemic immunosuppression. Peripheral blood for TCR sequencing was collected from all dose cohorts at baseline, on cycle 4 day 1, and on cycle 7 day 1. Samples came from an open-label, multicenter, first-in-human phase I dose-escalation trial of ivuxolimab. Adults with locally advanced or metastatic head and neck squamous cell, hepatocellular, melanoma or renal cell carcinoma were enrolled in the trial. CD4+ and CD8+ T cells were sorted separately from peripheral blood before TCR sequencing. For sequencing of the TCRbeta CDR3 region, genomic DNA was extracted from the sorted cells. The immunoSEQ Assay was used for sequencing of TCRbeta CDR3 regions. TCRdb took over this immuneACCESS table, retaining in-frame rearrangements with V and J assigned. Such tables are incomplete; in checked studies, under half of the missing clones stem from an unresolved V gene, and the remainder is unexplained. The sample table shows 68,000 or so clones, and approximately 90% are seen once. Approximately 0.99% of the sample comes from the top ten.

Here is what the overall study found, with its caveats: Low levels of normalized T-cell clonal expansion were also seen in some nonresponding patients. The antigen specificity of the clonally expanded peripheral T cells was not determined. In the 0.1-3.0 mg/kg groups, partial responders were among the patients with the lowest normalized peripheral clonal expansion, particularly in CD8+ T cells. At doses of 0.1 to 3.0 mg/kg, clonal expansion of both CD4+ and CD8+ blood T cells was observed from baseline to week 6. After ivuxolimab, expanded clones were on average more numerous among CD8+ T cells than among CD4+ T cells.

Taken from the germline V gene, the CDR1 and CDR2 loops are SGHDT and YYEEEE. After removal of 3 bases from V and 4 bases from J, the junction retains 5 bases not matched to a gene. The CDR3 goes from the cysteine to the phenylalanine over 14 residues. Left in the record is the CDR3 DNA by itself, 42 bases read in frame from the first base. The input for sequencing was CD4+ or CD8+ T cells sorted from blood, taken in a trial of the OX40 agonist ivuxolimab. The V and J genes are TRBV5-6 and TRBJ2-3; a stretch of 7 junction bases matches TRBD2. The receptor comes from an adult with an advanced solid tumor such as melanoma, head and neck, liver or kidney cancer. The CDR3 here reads CASSSSGVADTQYF. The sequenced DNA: TGTGCCAGCAGCTCGAGCGGGGTGGCAGATACGCAGTATTTT.